The clone carrying this TCR beta chain was detected once. Germline V gene lookup returns CDR1 SGHRS and CDR2 YFSETQ. The CDR3 is 17 residues long. The V gene lost 5 bases and the J gene lost 1 base, with 21 bases spanning the gap. The sample belongs to a study of preoperative IRX-2 immunotherapy in early breast cancer. Specified treatment: preoperative locoregional IRX-2 cytokine immunotherapy. Repertoires were generated with immunoSEQ multiplex PCR, while TCRdb's copy carries only in-frame clones and drops some. The sample has a few hundred clones, 81% seen once. The chain couples TRBV5-1 to TRBJ1-1; D is perhaps TRBD1 (6 bases). The clonotype comes from a human donor with breast cancer. The sequencing here drew on tumor tissue, taken after IRX-2 immunotherapy. CDR3 region: CASRSRGSLGQNTEAFF. CDR3 DNA: TGCGCCAGCAGATCAAGGGGGTCGTTGGGACAGAACACTGAAGCTTTCTTT.